This section outlines one T cell receptor (beta chain) sequence together with its context. The entry originates in a study of control samples from healthy donors and cancer patients. The V end lost 0 bases, the J end lost 8 bases, and 9 bases lay between the germline ends. This CDR3 spans 13 amino acids. Germline V gene sequence: CDR1 MNHEY, CDR2 SMNVEV (reference sequence). The method was immunoSEQ multiplex PCR; TCRdb's version includes in-frame clones alone and lacks a portion of them. The sample lists roughly 190,000 clones; 75% to 95% were seen once. The chain joins TRBV27 to TRBJ2-3, with a possible D match to TRBD1 (5 bases). This TCR was sampled from a woman in her thirties in good health. The sequenced material came from blood. The CDR3 DNA follows: TGTGCCAGCAGTTTATCCCAGGGCTCTACGCAGTATTTT. The encoded protein is CASSLSQGSTQYF.